These T cell receptor beta chains were read from a single sample in a study of CD8+CD57+ T cells in acquired aplastic anemia. TCRdb processed the reads anew with MiXCR; each CDR3 protein has one entry. The sample consists of 150,000 to 200,000 distinct CDR3 sequences, about 47% of them appearing once. Sequencing was done on a sample of sorted CD4+, CD8+, or CD8+CD57+ T cells (not recorded which) from PBMCs. These receptors all stem from a human donor in good health. Both conserved end residues are part of each CDR3. A D gene is named only where the DNA matches it firmly. A row's size may be missing; if present it is once, few, many or a size class.

D	J	size	V	DNA	CDR3
-	TRBJ1-6	-	TRBV7-2	TGTGCCAGCAGCTTAGATCGGACACCCCTCCACTTT	CASSLDRTPLHF
TRBD1	TRBJ1-3	-	TRBV2	TGTGCCAGCAGTTCTTCCACAGGGGCCTTCTCTGGAAACACCATATATTTT	CASSSSTGAFSGNTIYF
-	TRBJ1-5	-	TRBV20-1	TGCAGTGCTCGACCCCGGACGGAGGATAGCAATCAGCCCCAGCATTTT	CSARPRTEDSNQPQHF
TRBD2	TRBJ2-5	-	TRBV20-1	TGCAGTGCTAGAGCCAGCGTGACTAGCGGGAGACCTCAAGAGACCCAGTACTTC	CSARASVTSGRPQETQYF
-	TRBJ2-7	-	TRBV7-2	TGTGCCAGCAGCTTAGTCCAGGCTTACGAGCAGTACTTC	CASSLVQAYEQYF
-	TRBJ2-3	-	TRBV11-2	TGTGCCAGCAGCTTATATACTAGGGGCCTAGGCGGGGCCTGGCAGACGCAGTATTTT	CASSLYTRGLGGAWQTQYF
-	TRBJ2-1	-	TRBV24-1	TGTGCCACCAGTGATTCGACAGGAAAGACCTACAATGAGCAGTTCTTC	CATSDSTGKTYNEQFF
TRBD2	TRBJ2-3	many	TRBV19	TGTGCCAGTAGTATCTCCCCCGGACTAGCAGATACGCAGTATTTT	CASSISPGLADTQYF
TRBD1	TRBJ1-2	many	TRBV6-1	TGTGCCAGCAGTGAACACCGGGACAGGGTCAGCTATGGCTACACCTTC	CASSEHRDRVSYGYTF
TRBD2	TRBJ2-1	many	TRBV7-9	TGTGCCAGCAGTCGAGCGGGGGGTTCCTACAATGAGCAGTTCTTC	CASSRAGGSYNEQFF
-	TRBJ2-7	many	TRBV19	TGTGCCAGTAGTATCGGGGCCAGTACCTACGAGCAGTACTTC	CASSIGASTYEQYF
-	TRBJ2-7	many	TRBV6-5	TGTGCCAGCAGTTTCCGGGGCTCCCCTTCGTCCTACGAGCAGTACTTC	CASSFRGSPSSYEQYF
-	TRBJ2-1	-	TRBV6-1	TGTGCCAGCAGTGAAATCGGGGAGCCTGGCAATGAGCAGTTCTTC	CASSEIGEPGNEQFF
-	TRBJ1-1	few	TRBV7-8	TGTGCCAGCAGCGCTGACATCCTAGAAGCTTTCTTT	CASSADILEAFF
-	TRBJ1-3	few	TRBV2	TGTGCCAGCAGACCACAGGGATCCGGAAACACCATATATTTT	CASRPQGSGNTIYF
TRBD1	TRBJ2-1	many	TRBV15	TGTGCCACCAGCAGACCATTTCCGGGACAGGGGTTGAATGAGCAGTTCTTC	CATSRPFPGQGLNEQFF
TRBD1	TRBJ1-1	-	TRBV25-1	TGTGCCAGCAGTGAATTTCAGGGGGGGAACACTGAAGCTTTCTTT	CASSEFQGGNTEAFF
-	TRBJ1-1	-	TRBV29-1	TGCAGCGTTGTACAGATAAACACTGAAGCTTTCTTT	CSVVQINTEAFF
TRBD1	TRBJ2-5	few	TRBV20-1	TGCAGTGCTAGACCGGGACAGGGGAGGGAGACCCAGTACTTC	CSARPGQGRETQYF
-	TRBJ2-7	many	TRBV6-6	TGTGCCAGCAGTTACCGAAGGAGCTCCTACGAGCAGTACTTC	CASSYRRSSYEQYF
TRBD1	TRBJ1-1	many	TRBV12-3/TRBV12-4	TGTGCCAGCAGTTTCGGTGGGCAGGGGGCGAGTAAAGCTTTCTTT	CASSFGGQGASKAFF
TRBD1	TRBJ1-1	-	TRBV24-1	TGTGCCACCACTTCGACACAGGGGAGCACTGAAGCTTTCTTT	CATTSTQGSTEAFF
TRBD1	TRBJ2-7	-	TRBV10-3	TGTGCCAGCAGTTACTCACCGGGACAGCCTATATCCTACGAGCAGTACTTC	CASSYSPGQPISYEQYF
TRBD1	TRBJ2-3	-	TRBV2	TGTGCCAGCAGTGGGACAGGGGGCAGGAAAGATACTCAGTATTTT	CASSGTGGRKDTQYF
TRBD2	TRBJ2-1	-	TRBV5-4	TGTGCCAGCAGCTTGAGTCTAGCGGGAGGGCAAGGGGTGTTCTTC	CASSLSLAGGQGVFF
TRBD1	TRBJ2-7	-	TRBV2	TGTGCCAGCAGTGTACGGACAGGGGGAGCCTACGAGCAGTACTTC	CASSVRTGGAYEQYF
-	TRBJ1-1	-	TRBV6-1	TGTGCCAGCAGGACTGGTGCGGGCATGAACACTGAAGCTTTCTTT	CASRTGAGMNTEAFF
-	TRBJ2-5	-	TRBV7-2	TGTGCCAGCAGCTTAGATCGACAGGTCTCGACCCAGTACTTC	CASSLDRQVSTQYF
TRBD1	TRBJ1-6	many	TRBV9	TGTGCCAGCAGCTCTCGACAGGGCGGTTCACCCCTCCACTTT	CASSSRQGGSPLHF
TRBD1	TRBJ2-7	-	TRBV29-1	TGCAGCGTTTCCCCGTCCGGGACAGGCCGCGAGCAGTACTTC	CSVSPSGTGREQYF
TRBD1	TRBJ2-6	-	TRBV19	TGTGCCAGTAGTATGAGGACAGGGTTCACTGGGGCCAACGTCCTGACTTTC	CASSMRTGFTGANVLTF
-	TRBJ2-1	many	TRBV29-1	TGCAGCGTTAAACCCCGTGCGGTTTACAATGAGCAGTTCTTC	CSVKPRAVYNEQFF
-	TRBJ2-3	few	TRBV7-2	TGTGCCACCAGGGTCTCCAGCGGGTCATCTACGCAGTATTTT	CATRVSSGSSTQYF
-	TRBJ1-5	many	TRBV19	TGTGCCAGTAGTATTACCGTGAGTCAAAGCCAGCCCCAGCATTTT	CASSITVSQSQPQHF
TRBD2	TRBJ2-3	-	TRBV5-1	TGCGCCAGCAGCTCAGGGACTAGCGGGGGAGATACGCAGTATTTT	CASSSGTSGGDTQYF
-	TRBJ1-2	-	TRBV7-6	TGTGCCAGCAGCTTAGGCGGTCGCGGGGGTGGCTACACCTTC	CASSLGGRGGGYTF
-	TRBJ1-1	-	TRBV19	TGTGCCAGTAGCGACATCATGAACACTGAAGCTTTCTTT	CASSDIMNTEAFF
TRBD1	TRBJ2-3	-	TRBV4-1	TGCGCCAGCAGCCAGACCGGACAGGGATCGGGAGATACGCAGTATTTT	CASSQTGQGSGDTQYF
-	TRBJ2-7	-	TRBV4-1	TGCGCCAGCAGCCAAGATCGGGCCGGGTCCCCCTACGAGCAGTACTTC	CASSQDRAGSPYEQYF
-	TRBJ2-7	-	TRBV7-2	TGTGCCAGCAGCTACGTCCGGGAGCAGTACTTC	CASSYVREQYF
-	TRBJ1-1	-	TRBV10-3	TGTGCCATCAGTGCAAAGGAGCCGAACACTGAAGCTTTCTTT	CAISAKEPNTEAFF
TRBD1	TRBJ1-1	-	TRBV25-1	TGTGCCAGCAGTGTTTCCCAGGGGGGCACTGAAGCTTTCTTT	CASSVSQGGTEAFF
TRBD1	TRBJ2-7	-	TRBV7-9	TGTGCCAGCAGTGTCTCACCGGGACAGGGCTACGAGCAGTACTTC	CASSVSPGQGYEQYF
-	TRBJ2-1	many	TRBV25-1	TGTGCCAGCAGTGGCCGGGGGCCCTACAATGAGCAGTTCTTC	CASSGRGPYNEQFF
-	TRBJ1-1	many	TRBV27	TGTGCCAGCAGTTTATCGTTCAGCCTGAACACTGAAGCTTTCTTT	CASSLSFSLNTEAFF
TRBD1	TRBJ2-5	many	TRBV13	TGTGCCAGCAGCCCCGACAGGGGGCGGGAGACCCAGTACTTC	CASSPDRGRETQYF
-	TRBJ1-1	-	TRBV20-1	TGCAGTGCTAGAGATCCAATGGGGTACACTGAAGCTTTCTTT	CSARDPMGYTEAFF
-	TRBJ1-6	few	TRBV10-3	TGTGCCATCAGGGGGGGGTATAATTCACCCCTCCACTTT	CAIRGGYNSPLHF
TRBD1	TRBJ1-2	many	TRBV19	TGTGCCAGTAGTATTCTCGGGACAGGAGCTAACTATGGCTACACCTTC	CASSILGTGANYGYTF
TRBD1	TRBJ2-3	-	TRBV18	TGTGCCAGCTCTCCCGACAGGGGGCAAGGAGATACGCAGTATTTT	CASSPDRGQGDTQYF